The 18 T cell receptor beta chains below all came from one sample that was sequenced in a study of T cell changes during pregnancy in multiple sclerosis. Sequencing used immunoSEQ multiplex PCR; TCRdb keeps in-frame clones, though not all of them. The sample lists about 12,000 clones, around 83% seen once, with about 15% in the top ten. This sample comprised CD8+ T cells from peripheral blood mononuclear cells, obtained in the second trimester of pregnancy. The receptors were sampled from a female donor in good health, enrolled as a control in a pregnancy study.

CDR3 DNA: TGTGCCACCAGCAGAGATAGCGGGGGCACTGAAGCTTTCTTT. This encodes CATSRDSGGTEAFF. The chain combines TRBV15 with TRBJ1-1; tentative D call: TRBD1 (5 bases). Per germline, CDR1 LNHNV and CDR2 YYDKDF (reference sequence). The CDR3 is 14 residues long. V was trimmed by 0 bases and J by 4 bases, leaving 9 bases between them.

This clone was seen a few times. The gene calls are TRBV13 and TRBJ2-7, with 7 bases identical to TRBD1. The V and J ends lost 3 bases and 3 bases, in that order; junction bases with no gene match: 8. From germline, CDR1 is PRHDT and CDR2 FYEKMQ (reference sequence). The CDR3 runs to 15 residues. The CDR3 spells CASSFGQAKNYEQYF. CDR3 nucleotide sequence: TGTGCCAGCAGCTTCGGACAGGCGAAGAACTACGAGCAGTACTTC.

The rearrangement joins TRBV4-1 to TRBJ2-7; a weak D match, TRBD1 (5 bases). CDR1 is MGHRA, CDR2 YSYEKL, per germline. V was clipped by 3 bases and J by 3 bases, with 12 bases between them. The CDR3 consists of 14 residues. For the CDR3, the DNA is TGCGCCAGCAGCCAGGCTTCGGACAACTACGAGCAGTACTTC. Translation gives CASSQASDNYEQYF.

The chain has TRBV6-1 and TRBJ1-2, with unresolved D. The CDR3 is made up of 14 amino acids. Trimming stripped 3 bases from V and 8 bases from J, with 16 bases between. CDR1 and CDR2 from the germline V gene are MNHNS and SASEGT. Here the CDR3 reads CASSDPTRGKGYTF. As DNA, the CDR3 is TGTGCCAGCAGTGATCCTACCCGGGGTAAAGGCTACACCTTC.

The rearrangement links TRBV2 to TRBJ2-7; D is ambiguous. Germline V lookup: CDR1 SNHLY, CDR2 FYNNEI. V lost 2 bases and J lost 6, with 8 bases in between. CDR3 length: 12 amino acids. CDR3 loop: CASSEFFREQYF. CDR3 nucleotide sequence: TGTGCCAGCAGTGAATTTTTCCGCGAGCAGTACTTC.

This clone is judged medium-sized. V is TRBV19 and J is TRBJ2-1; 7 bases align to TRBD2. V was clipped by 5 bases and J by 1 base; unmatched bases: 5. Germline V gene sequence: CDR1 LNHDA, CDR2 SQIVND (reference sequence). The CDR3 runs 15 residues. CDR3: CASSATSESYNEQFF. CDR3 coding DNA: TGTGCCAGTAGTGCTACTAGCGAGTCCTACAATGAGCAGTTCTTC.

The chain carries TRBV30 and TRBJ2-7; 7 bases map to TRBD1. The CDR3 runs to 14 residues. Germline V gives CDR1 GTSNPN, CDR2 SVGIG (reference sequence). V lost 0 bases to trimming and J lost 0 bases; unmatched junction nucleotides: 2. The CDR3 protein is CAWSVGTASYEQYF. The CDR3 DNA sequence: TGTGCCTGGAGTGTGGGGACAGCCTCCTACGAGCAGTACTTC.

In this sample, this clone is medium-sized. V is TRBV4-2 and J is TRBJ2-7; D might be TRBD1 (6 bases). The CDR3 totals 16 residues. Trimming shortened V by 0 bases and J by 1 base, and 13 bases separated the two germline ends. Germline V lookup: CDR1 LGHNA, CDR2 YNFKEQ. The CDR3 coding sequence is TGTGCCAGCAGCCAAGATGTAGGTACAGGGTCCTACGAGCAGTACTTC. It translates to CASSQDVGTGSYEQYF.

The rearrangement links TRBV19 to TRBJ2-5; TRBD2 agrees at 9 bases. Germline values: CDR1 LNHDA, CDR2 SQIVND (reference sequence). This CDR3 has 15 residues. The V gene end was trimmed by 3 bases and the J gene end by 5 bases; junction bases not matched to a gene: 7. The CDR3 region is CASSIGASGTETQYF. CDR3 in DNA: TGTGCCAGTAGTATTGGGGCTAGCGGGACTGAGACCCAGTACTTC.

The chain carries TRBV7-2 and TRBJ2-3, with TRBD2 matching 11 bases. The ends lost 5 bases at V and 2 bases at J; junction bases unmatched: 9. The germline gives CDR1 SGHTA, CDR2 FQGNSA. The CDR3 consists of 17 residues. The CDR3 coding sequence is TGTGCCAGCAGCCCATACCCGGGACTAGCGGCCACAGATACGCAGTATTTT. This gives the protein CASSPYPGLAATDTQYF.

The CDR3 bases are TGTGCCAGCAGTCTCGTAGCGTACGAGCAGTACTTC. Translated: CASSLVAYEQYF. The rearrangement joins TRBV6-6 to TRBJ2-7, with a weak D call TRBD2 (5 bases). The CDR3 totals 12 residues. Per germline, CDR1 MNHNY and CDR2 SVGAGI (reference sequence). The V and J ends lost 5 bases and 4 bases respectively, with 9 bases between them.

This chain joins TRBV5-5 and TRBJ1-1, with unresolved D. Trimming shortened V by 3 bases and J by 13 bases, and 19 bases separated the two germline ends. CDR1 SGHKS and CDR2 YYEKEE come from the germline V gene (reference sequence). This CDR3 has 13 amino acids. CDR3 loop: CASSSGFEVMVFF. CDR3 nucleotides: TGTGCCAGCAGCTCGGGGTTTGAGGTCATGGTTTTCTTT.

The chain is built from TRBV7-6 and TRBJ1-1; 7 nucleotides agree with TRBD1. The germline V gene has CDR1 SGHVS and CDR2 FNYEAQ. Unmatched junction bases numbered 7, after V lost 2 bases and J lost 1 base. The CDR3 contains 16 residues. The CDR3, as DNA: TGTGCCAGCAGCTTATATGCAGGGACAGAGAACACTGAAGCTTTCTTT. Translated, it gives CASSLYAGTENTEAFF. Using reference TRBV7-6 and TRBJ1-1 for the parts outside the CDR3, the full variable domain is GAGVSQSPRYKVTKRGQDVALRCDPISGHVSLYWYRQALGQGPEFLTYFNYEAQQDKSGLPNDRFSAERPEGSISTLTIQRTEQRDSAMYRCASSLYAGTENTEAFFGQGTRLTVV.

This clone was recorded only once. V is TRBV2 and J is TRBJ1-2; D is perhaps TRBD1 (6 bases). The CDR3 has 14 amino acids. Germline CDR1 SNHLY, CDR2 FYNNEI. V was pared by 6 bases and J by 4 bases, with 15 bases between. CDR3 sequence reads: CASRTRTDAYGYTF. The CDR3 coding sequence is TGTGCCAGCAGGACCCGGACAGACGCCTATGGCTACACCTTC. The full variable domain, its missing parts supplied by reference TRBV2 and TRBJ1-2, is EPEVTQTPSHQVTQMGQEVILRCVPISNHLYFYWYRQILGQKVEFLVSFYNNEISEKSEIFDDQFSVERPDGSNFTLKIRSTKLEDSAMYFCASRTRTDAYGYTFGSGTRLTVV.

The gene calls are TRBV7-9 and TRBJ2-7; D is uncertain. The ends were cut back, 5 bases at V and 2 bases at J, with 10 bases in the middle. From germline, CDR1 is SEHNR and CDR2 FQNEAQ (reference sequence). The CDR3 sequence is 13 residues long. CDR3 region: CASSPEAAYEQYF. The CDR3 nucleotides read TGTGCCAGCAGCCCTGAGGCAGCCTACGAGCAGTACTTC. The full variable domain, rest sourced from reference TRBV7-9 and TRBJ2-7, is DTGVSQNPRHKITKRGQNVTFRCDPISEHNRLYWYRQTLGQGPEFLTYFQNEAQLEKSRLLSDRFSAERPKGSFSTLEIQRTEQGDSAMYLCASSPEAAYEQYFGPGTRLTVT.

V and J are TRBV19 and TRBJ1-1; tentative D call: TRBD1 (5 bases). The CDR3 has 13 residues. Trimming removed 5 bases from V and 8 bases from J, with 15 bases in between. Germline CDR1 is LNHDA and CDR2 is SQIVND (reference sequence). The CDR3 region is CASSPWGPQEAFF. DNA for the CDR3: TGTGCCAGTAGTCCCTGGGGCCCCCAAGAAGCTTTCTTT.

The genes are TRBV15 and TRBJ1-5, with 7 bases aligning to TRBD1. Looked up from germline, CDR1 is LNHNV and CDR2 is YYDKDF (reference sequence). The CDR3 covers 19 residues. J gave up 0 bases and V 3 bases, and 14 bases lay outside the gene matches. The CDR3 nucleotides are TGTGCCACCAGCAGTCGTCCGGGGCAGGGGGGCGGTAGCAATCAGCCCCAGCATTTT. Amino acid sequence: CATSSRPGQGGGSNQPQHF.

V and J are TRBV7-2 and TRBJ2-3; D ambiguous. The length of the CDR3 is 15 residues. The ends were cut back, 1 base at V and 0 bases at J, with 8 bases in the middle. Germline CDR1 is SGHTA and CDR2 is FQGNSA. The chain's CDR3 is CASSLGVTSTDTQYF. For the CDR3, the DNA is TGTGCCAGCAGCTTAGGCGTAACTAGCACAGATACGCAGTATTTT. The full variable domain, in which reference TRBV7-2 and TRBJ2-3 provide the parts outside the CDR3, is GAGVSQSPSNKVTEKGKDVELRCDPISGHTALYWYRQSLGQGLEFLIYFQGNSAPDKSGLPSDRFSAERTGGSVSTLTIQRTQQEDSAVYLCASSLGVTSTDTQYFGPGTRLTVL.